This TCR beta chain was obtained from a study of spatial heterogeneity in lung cancer. Looking at the study overall: Compared with alpha-chain sequences, beta-chain sequences were consistently detected in greater numbers.

Time point indicated: sample taken at primary tumor resection. From tumor, nontumor lung or frozen PBMC, whole RNA was taken unsorted for sequencing. The donor population consisted of some 72 patients with untreated, early-stage non-small cell lung cancer. TCRdb re-analysed the 5' RACE reads in MiXCR, keeping a single row per CDR3 protein. The sample contains over 12,000 distinct CDR3 sequences, 10% of which appear only once. The CDR3 covers 12 residues. Per germline, CDR1 GTSNPN and CDR2 SVGIG (reference sequence). V was clipped by 6 bases and J by 3 bases; unmatched bases: 2. Whole-study results and caveats: More often at tumor resection than at routine follow-up, ubiquitous expanded tumor TCRs were detected in the blood.

The table lists this clonotype with many counts. As yet, its antigen is unknown. The sample consisted of PBMCs, taken at surgery. This chain connects TRBV30 to TRBJ1-1; 9 bases align to TRBD1. The source of this sequence is a male donor with early-stage non-small cell lung cancer. Here the CDR3 reads CACGQGYTEAFF. The CDR3, as DNA: TGTGCCTGCGGACAGGGGTACACTGAAGCTTTCTTT.